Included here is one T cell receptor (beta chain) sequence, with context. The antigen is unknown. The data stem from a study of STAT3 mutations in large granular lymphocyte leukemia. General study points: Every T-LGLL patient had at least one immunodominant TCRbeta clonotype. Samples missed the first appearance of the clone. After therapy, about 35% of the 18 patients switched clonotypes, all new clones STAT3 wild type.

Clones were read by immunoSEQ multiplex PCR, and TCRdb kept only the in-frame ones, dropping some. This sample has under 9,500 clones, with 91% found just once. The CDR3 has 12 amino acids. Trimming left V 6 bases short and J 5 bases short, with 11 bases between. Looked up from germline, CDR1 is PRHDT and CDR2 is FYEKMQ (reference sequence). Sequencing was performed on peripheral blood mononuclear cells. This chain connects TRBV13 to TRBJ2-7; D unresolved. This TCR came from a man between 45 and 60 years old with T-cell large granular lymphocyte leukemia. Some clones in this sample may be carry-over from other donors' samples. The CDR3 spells CASSRGWDEQYF. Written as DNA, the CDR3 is TGTGCCAGCAGTCGTGGGTGGGACGAGCAGTACTTC.